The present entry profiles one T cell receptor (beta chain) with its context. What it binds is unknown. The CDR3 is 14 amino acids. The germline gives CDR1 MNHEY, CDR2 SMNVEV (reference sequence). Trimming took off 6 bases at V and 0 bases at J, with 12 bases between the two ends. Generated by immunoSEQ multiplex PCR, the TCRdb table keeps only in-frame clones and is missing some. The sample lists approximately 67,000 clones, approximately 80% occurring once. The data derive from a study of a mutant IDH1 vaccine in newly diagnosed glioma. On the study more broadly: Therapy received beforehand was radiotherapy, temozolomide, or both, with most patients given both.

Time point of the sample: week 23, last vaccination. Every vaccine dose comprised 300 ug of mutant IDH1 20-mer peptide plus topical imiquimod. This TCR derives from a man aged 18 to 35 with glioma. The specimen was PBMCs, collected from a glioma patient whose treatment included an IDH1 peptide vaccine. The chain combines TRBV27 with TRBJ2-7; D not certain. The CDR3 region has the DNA TGTGCCAGCAGACCCAGGACGGTCTCCTACGAGCAGTACTTC. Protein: CASRPRTVSYEQYF.